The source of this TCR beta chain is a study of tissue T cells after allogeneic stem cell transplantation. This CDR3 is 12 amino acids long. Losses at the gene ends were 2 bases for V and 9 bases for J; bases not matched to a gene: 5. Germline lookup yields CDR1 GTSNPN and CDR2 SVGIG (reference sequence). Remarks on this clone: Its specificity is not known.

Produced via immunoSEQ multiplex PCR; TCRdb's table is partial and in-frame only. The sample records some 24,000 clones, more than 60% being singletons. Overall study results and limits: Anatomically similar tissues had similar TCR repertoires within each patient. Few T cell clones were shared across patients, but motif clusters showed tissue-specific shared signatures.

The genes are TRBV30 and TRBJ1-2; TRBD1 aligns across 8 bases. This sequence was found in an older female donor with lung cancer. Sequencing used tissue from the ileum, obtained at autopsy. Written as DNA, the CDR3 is TGTGCCTGGAGTTACAGGGGGTTGAGCTACACCTTC. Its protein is CAWSYRGLSYTF.